This entry concerns a single T cell receptor beta chain. Assay used: immunoSEQ multiplex PCR; TCRdb lists only in-frame clones, some missing. The table shows tens of thousands of clones, with about four fifths occurring only once. The data derive from a study of OX40 agonist ivuxolimab in advanced cancers. Overall study context: Patients treated during dose escalation were battling hepatocellular carcinoma, melanoma, renal cell or head and neck cancer.

The CDR3 loop spans 15 amino acids. Germline V lookup: CDR1 SGHAT, CDR2 FQNNGV. V lost 1 base to trimming and J lost 6 bases, with 15 bases between them. This TCR was sampled from an adult with an advanced solid tumor such as melanoma, head and neck, liver or kidney cancer. V gene TRBV11-2 combines with J gene TRBJ1-2; D remains unclear. The sample consisted of CD4+ or CD8+ T cells sorted from blood, taken in a trial of the OX40 agonist ivuxolimab. CDR3 sequence (DNA): TGTGCCAGCAGCTTAGTGGTGGCTTGGCTTCATGGCTACACCTTC. This encodes CASSLVVAWLHGYTF.